These 14 T cell receptor beta chains share one sample of origin, sequenced in a study of cytomegalovirus exposure and HLA in healthy donors (dated by TCRdb to 2016 to 2017). To prepare the library, the immunoSEQ multiplex PCR assay was applied. TCRdb stores this immuneACCESS table with in-frame sequences only. Part of the clones is absent; in the studies checked, under half of the shortfall reflects unresolved V genes, and no reason is known for the rest. This sample has about 110,000 clones in its table, and 70% to 90% of those were observed once. The ten largest clones capture approximately 2.9% of the sample. The sequenced sample was PBMCs. These receptors were taken from a woman under 30 in good health and CMV-seronegative.

The chain combines TRBV5-6 with TRBJ2-3, with a tentative D call TRBD2 (6 bases). V shed 4 bases and J shed 4 bases, with 10 bases lying between them. There are 13 residues in the CDR3. Germline V gives CDR1 SGHDT, CDR2 YYEEEE. The chain's CDR3 is CASSTPGADTQYF. DNA for the CDR3: TGTGCCAGCAGCACTCCGGGAGCAGATACGCAGTATTTT. Filled out from reference TRBV5-6 and TRBJ2-3, the complete variable domain reads DAGVTQSPTHLIKTRGQQVTLRCSPKSGHDTVSWYQQALGQGPQFIFQYYEEEERQRGNFPDRFSGHQFPNYSSELNVNALLLGDSALYLCASSTPGADTQYFGPGTRLTVL.

The J gene is TRBJ2-7, the V gene TRBV7-7, with 8 bases identical to TRBD1. CDR3 length: 14 residues. Germline CDR1 and CDR2: SSHAT and FNYEAQ (reference sequence). V gave up 5 bases and J gave up 5 bases; unmatched junction bases: 8. CDR3 bases: TGTGCCAGCAGCCTCAGGGGGCTCGACGACGAGCAGTACTTC. Encoded protein: CASSLRGLDDEQYF. The full variable domain, completed using reference TRBV7-7 and TRBJ2-7, is GAGVSQSPRYKVTKRGQDVTLRCDPISSHATLYWYQQALGQGPEFLTYFNYEAQPDKSGLPSDRFSAERPEGSISTLTIQRTEQRDSAMYRCASSLRGLDDEQYFGPGTRLTVT.

The rearrangement links TRBV6-6 to TRBJ1-6; 7 bases map to TRBD1. The length of the CDR3 is 13 residues. The junction had 3 bases not matched to a gene; V was cut back by 5 bases and J by 8 bases. Germline values: CDR1 MNHNY, CDR2 SVGAGI (reference sequence). CDR3 sequence reads: CASSAGGDSPLHF. CDR3 DNA: TGTGCCAGCAGTGCAGGGGGAGATTCACCCCTCCACTTT.

This chain uses TRBV4-2 with TRBJ1-1; D gene uncertain. Germline V gene data show CDR1 as LGHNA and CDR2 as YNFKEQ. Trimming stripped 1 base from V and 4 bases from J, with 13 bases between. The CDR3 is 15 amino acids. CDR3 DNA sequence: TGTGCCAGCAGCCAAGTGGGGAGGGATAGCACTGAAGCTTTCTTT. It translates to CASSQVGRDSTEAFF.

V is TRBV18 and J is TRBJ1-1; 8 bases line up with TRBD1. Germline values: CDR1 KGHSH, CDR2 LQKENI. The CDR3 spans 16 residues. V trimming: 4 bases; J trimming: 0 bases; junction bases outside the gene matches: 7. CDR3 amino acids: CASSLQGGRMNTEAFF. DNA for the CDR3: TGTGCCAGCTCACTACAGGGGGGCCGGATGAACACTGAAGCTTTCTTT.

V and J are TRBV7-2 and TRBJ2-5, with D perhaps TRBD2 (6 bases). The CDR3 is 16 residues long. V lost 1 base, J lost 0 bases, and 12 bases lay in between. The germline CDR1 and CDR2 sequences are SGHTA and FQGNSA. CDR3 sequence (DNA): TGTGCCAGCAGCTTAGAGGACTACCAGTACCAAGAGACCCAGTACTTC. Protein product: CASSLEDYQYQETQYF.

The rearrangement joins TRBV9 to TRBJ2-3, with D possibly matching TRBD2 (5 bases). Looked up from germline, CDR1 is SGDLS and CDR2 is YYNGEE. This CDR3 has 14 amino acids. Trimming took 5 bases from V and 0 from J, leaving 10 bases between them. The CDR3 here is CASSLRASTDTQYF. The CDR3 DNA sequence: TGTGCCAGCAGTTTGAGGGCGAGCACAGATACGCAGTATTTT.

The V and J genes are TRBV28 and TRBJ1-5, with 8 bases aligning to TRBD1. This CDR3 is 15 amino acids long. V was pared by 5 bases and J by 6 bases, with 9 bases of the junction left unmatched. Germline V gene lookup returns CDR1 MDHEN and CDR2 SYDVKM. The CDR3 region has the DNA TGTGCCAGCAGTAGCCACAGGGGGTTCGGTCAGCCCCAGCATTTT. As protein: CASSSHRGFGQPQHF.

The V and J genes are TRBV5-4 and TRBJ2-7; a weak D match, TRBD1 (6 bases). CDR1 is SGHNT and CDR2 is YYREEE in the germline V gene (reference sequence). The length of the CDR3 is 14 residues. V was shortened by 5 bases and J by 5 bases, with 17 bases between the two germline ends. CDR3: CASRLRQGNDEQYF. The DNA for the CDR3 is TGTGCCAGCAGGTTGAGGCAGGGGAACGACGAGCAGTACTTC.

CDR3 bases: TGCGCCAGCAGCCGTCACCGGACTAGGGACTACAATGAGCAGTTCTTC. Translation gives CASSRHRTRDYNEQFF. The genes are TRBV4-1 and TRBJ2-1; 7 positions agree with TRBD2. V lost 4 bases, J lost 3 bases, and 9 bases stayed unmatched. Germline CDR1 and CDR2: MGHRA and YSYEKL. The CDR3 extends over 16 amino acids.

This chain links TRBV6-4 with TRBJ1-6, with 9 bases aligning to TRBD1. With 6 bases clipped from V and 11 bases from J, the junction kept 8 bases outside the gene matches. Germline CDR1 is MRHNA and CDR2 is SNTAGT. CDR3 length equals 14 residues. CDR3 residues: CASSEDRGSPPLHF. The CDR3 DNA sequence: TGTGCCAGCAGCGAGGACAGGGGAAGCCCACCCCTCCACTTT.

The V call is TRBV5-6, the J call TRBJ1-2; D unclear. Between the trimmed V and J ends, which lost 1 base and 5 bases, there was a span of 15 bases. Germline lookup yields CDR1 SGHDT and CDR2 YYEEEE. The CDR3 is made up of 15 amino acids. The CDR3, as DNA: TGTGCCAGCAGCTTGTTGGCGGCCAACCATTATGGCTACACCTTC. As protein: CASSLLAANHYGYTF.

The J gene is TRBJ1-2, the V gene TRBV6-5; the match to TRBD1 covers 7 bases. CDR1 MNHEY and CDR2 SVGAGI come from the germline V gene. The CDR3 consists of 16 residues. Trimming cost V 0 bases and J 8 bases; bases outside gene matches: 12. CDR3 region: CASSYSRPAQGNGYTF. CDR3 coding DNA: TGTGCCAGCAGTTACTCTCGACCTGCACAGGGGAACGGCTACACCTTC.

The chain has TRBV6-1 and TRBJ2-7; 12 nucleotides line up with TRBD2. The CDR3 is 17 residues long. V was clipped by 4 bases and J by 0 bases; unmatched bases: 7. Germline V gene sequence: CDR1 MNHNS, CDR2 SASEGT. The CDR3 region is CASSGGLAGRSSYEQYF. DNA for the CDR3: TGTGCCAGCAGTGGTGGACTAGCGGGGAGAAGCTCCTACGAGCAGTACTTC.